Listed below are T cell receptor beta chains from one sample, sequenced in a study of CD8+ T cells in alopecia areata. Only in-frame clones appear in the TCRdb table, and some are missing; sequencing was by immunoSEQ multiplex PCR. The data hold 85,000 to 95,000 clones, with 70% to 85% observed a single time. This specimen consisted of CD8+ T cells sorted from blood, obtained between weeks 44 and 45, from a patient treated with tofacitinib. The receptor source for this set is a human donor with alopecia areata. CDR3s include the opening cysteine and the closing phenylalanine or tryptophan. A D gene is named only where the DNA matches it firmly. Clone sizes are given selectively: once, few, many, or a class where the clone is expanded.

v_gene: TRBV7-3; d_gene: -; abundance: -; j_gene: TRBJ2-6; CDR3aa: CASSFDIGLSGANVLTF; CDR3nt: TGTGCCAGCAGCTTTGATATAGGATTGTCTGGGGCCAACGTCCTGACTTTC
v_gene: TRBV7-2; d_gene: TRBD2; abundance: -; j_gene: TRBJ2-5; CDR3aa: CASSLVAGGMETQYF; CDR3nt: TGTGCCAGCAGCTTAGTAGCGGGGGGGATGGAGACCCAGTACTTC
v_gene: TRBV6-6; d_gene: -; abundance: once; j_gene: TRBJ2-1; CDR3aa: CASSYSNGGGFNEQFF; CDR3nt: TGTGCCAGCAGTTACTCGAACGGGGGAGGATTCAATGAGCAGTTCTTC
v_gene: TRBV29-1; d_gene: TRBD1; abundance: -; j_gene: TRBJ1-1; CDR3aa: CSVPGQGGSAEAFF; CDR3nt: TGCAGCGTCCCGGGACAGGGAGGATCGGCTGAAGCTTTCTTT
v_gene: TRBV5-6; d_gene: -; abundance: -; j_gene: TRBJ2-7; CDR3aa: CASSVGTARRYF; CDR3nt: TGTGCCAGCAGCGTGGGGACCGCTAGGCGGTACTTC
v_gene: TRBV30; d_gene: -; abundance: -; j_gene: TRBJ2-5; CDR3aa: CAWSVGSETQYF; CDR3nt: TGTGCCTGGAGTGTAGGCTCAGAGACCCAGTACTTC
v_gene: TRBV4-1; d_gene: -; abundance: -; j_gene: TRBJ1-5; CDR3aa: CASSQVQQGRGEQPQHF; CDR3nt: TGCGCCAGCAGCCAAGTTCAGCAGGGGAGGGGAGAACAGCCCCAGCATTTT
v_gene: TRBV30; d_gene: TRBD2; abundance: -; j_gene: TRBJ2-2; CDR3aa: CAWSAGVNTGELFF; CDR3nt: TGTGCCTGGTCGGCGGGGGTAAACACCGGGGAGCTGTTTTTT
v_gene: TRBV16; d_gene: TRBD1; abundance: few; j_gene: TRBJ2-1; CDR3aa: CASSLNTPGTGGGEQFF; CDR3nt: TGTGCCAGCAGCCTAAACACTCCCGGGACAGGGGGTGGTGAGCAGTTCTTC
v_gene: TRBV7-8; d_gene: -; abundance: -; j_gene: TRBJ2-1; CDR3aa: CASSWEGVSYNEQFF; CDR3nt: TGTGCCAGCAGCTGGGAGGGGGTATCCTACAATGAGCAGTTCTTC
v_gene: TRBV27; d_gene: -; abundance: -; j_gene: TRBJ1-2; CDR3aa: CATLGGTRGYTF; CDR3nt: TGTGCCACCTTGGGGGGGACGAGAGGCTACACCTTC
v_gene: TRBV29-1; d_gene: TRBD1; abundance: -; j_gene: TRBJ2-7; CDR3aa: CSVIQGSGEQYF; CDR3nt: TGCAGCGTTATACAGGGGTCTGGCGAGCAGTACTTC
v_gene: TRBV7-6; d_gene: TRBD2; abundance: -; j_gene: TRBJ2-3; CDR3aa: CASSLTRGGGTDTQYF; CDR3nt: TGTGCCAGCAGCCTGACCCGGGGGGGTGGCACAGATACGCAGTATTTT
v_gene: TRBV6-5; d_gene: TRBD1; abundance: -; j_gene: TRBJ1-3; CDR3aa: CASSSADRSSGNTIYF; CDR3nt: TGTGCCAGCAGTTCCGCGGACAGGAGCTCTGGAAACACCATATATTTT
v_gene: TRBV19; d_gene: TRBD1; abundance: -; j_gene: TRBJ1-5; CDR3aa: CASIDRDRGFGNQPQHF; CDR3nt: TGTGCCAGTATTGACCGGGACAGGGGGTTTGGCAATCAGCCCCAGCATTTT
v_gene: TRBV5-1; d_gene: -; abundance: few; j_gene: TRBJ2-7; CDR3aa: CASSLRQGSSYEQYF; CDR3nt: TGCGCCAGCAGCCTGCGGCAGGGAAGCTCCTACGAGCAGTACTTC
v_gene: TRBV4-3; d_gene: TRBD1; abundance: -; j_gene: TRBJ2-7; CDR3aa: CASSQSRGTAKGYEQYF; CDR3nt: TGCGCCAGCAGCCAATCAAGAGGGACAGCCAAGGGCTACGAGCAGTACTTC
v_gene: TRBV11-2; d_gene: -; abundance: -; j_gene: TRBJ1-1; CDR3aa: CASSLGGGEAFF; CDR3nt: TGTGCCAGCAGCTTAGGAGGGGGAGAAGCTTTCTTT
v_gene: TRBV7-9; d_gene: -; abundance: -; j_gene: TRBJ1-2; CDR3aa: CASSDRPYYGYTF; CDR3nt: TGTGCCAGCAGCGACAGACCATATTATGGCTACACCTTC
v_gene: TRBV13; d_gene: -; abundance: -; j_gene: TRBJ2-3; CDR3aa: CASTTERNTDTQYF; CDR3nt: TGTGCCAGCACCACAGAGCGGAACACAGATACGCAGTATTTT
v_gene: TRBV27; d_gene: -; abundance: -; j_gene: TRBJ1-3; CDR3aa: CASSLSRRGNTIYF; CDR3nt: TGTGCCAGCAGTTTATCAAGGCGTGGAAACACCATATATTTT
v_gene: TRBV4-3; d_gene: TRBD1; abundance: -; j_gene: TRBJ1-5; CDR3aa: CASSQGYPGQGEQPQHF; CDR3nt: TGCGCCAGCAGCCAGGGTTACCCGGGACAGGGAGAGCAGCCCCAGCATTTT
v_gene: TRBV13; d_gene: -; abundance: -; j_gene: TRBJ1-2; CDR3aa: CASSLDYGYTF; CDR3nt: TGTGCCAGCAGCTTAGACTATGGCTACACCTTC
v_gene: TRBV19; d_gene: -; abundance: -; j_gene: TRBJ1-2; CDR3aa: CATGGEGDAYGYTF; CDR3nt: TGTGCCACCGGTGGTGAGGGGGATGCCTATGGCTACACCTTC
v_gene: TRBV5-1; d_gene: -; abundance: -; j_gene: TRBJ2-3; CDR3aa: CASSLDLLGGSTDTQYF; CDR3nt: TGCGCCAGCAGCTTGGACCTCCTCGGGGGTAGCACAGATACGCAGTATTTT
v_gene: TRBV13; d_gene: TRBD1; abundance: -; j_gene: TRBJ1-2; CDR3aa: CASSGTGGGYTF; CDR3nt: TGTGCCAGCAGCGGAACAGGGGGCGGCTACACCTTC
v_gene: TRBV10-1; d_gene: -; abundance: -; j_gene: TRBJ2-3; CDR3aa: CASTRGLGDTQYF; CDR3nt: TGCGCCAGCACCCGGGGACTGGGGGATACGCAGTATTTT
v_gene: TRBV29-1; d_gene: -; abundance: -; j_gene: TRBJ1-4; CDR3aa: CSVVGQGPFNEKLFF; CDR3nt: TGCAGCGTTGTTGGGCAGGGCCCGTTTAATGAAAAACTGTTTTTT
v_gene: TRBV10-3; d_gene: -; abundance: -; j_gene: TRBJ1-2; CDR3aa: CAISESSPATGYGYTF; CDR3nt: TGTGCCATCAGTGAGTCGTCGCCGGCGACGGGATATGGCTACACCTTC
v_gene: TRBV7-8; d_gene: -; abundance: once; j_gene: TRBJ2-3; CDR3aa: CASTLAGYFTDTQYF; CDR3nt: TGTGCCAGCACCCTTGCGGGCTACTTCACAGATACGCAGTATTTT
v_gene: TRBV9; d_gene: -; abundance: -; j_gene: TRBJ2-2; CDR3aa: CASSPRAGELFF; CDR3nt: TGTGCCAGCAGCCCCAGGGCGGGGGAGCTGTTTTTT